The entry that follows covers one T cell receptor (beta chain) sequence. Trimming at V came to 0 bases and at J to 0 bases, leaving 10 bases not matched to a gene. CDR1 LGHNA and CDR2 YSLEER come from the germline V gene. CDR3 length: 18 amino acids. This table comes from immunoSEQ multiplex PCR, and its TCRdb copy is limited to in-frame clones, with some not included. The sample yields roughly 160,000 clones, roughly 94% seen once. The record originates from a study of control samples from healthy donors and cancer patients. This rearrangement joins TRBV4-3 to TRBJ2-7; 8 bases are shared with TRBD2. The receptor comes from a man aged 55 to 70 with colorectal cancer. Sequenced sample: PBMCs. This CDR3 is CASSQEMAGGASSYEQYF. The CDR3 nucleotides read TGCGCCAGCAGCCAAGAAATGGCGGGGGGTGCTAGCTCCTACGAGCAGTACTTC.